This passage covers 8 T cell receptor beta chains from one sample sequenced in a study of tumor-infiltrating lymphocytes in localized non-small cell lung cancer. Libraries were prepared by immunoSEQ multiplex PCR; TCRdb keeps only in-frame clonotypes and omits some of them. Of roughly 13,000 clones in the sample, around four fifths were seen once. Sequenced: lung tumor tissue. The receptors here all came from a human donor with non-small cell lung cancer.

A remark on this clone: In the same sample, other DNA sequences code for this CDR3. The rearrangement joins TRBV11-2 to TRBJ2-7, with D possibly matching TRBD2 (6 bases). The length of the CDR3 is 14 residues. V was cut by 4 bases and J by 4 bases, with 14 bases left in between. Germline-derived CDR1 and CDR2 are SGHAT and FQNNGV. CDR3 amino acids: CASSSGLGRYEQYF. CDR3 nucleotides: TGTGCCAGCAGCTCGGGACTGGGCCGATACGAGCAGTACTTC.

CDR3 amino acids: CASSLRQGGNSPLHF. In nucleotides, the CDR3 is TGCGCCAGCAGCCTGCGACAGGGGGGAAATTCACCCCTCCACTTT. This chain joins TRBV5-1 and TRBJ1-6, with 9 bases matching TRBD1. In germline, CDR1 is SGHRS, CDR2 YFSETQ. The CDR3 has 15 amino acids. The J segment lost 7 bases and the V segment lost 4 bases, leaving 6 bases of the junction unmatched.

The chain is built from TRBV13 and TRBJ1-1; maybe TRBD1 (6 bases). Germline V lookup: CDR1 PRHDT, CDR2 FYEKMQ (reference sequence). This CDR3 is 15 amino acids long. The V and J ends lost 2 bases and 4 bases respectively, with 14 bases between them. CDR3 amino acids: CASSLRTVSSTEAFF. The CDR3 DNA reads TGTGCCAGCAGCTTAAGGACAGTCTCTAGCACTGAAGCTTTCTTT. The full variable domain, rest sourced from reference TRBV13 and TRBJ1-1, is AAGVIQSPRHLIKEKRETATLKCYPIPRHDTVYWYQQGPGQDPQFLISFYEKMQSDKGSIPDRFSAQQFSDYHSELNMSSLELGDSALYFCASSLRTVSSTEAFFGQGTRLTVV.

This chain uses TRBV11-2 with TRBJ2-3; 8 positions match TRBD2. This CDR3 has 15 residues. CDR1 is SGHAT and CDR2 is FQNNGV in the germline V gene. V lost 3 bases and J lost 2; bases outside the gene matches: 4. CDR3 loop: CASSFTSGITDTQYF. CDR3 bases: TGTGCCAGCAGCTTTACTAGCGGTATCACAGATACGCAGTATTTT.

About this clone itself: Other DNA variants within this sample encode the same CDR3. The chain joins TRBV19 to TRBJ2-7; D is unresolved. Germline V lookup: CDR1 LNHDA, CDR2 SQIVND (reference sequence). V lost 4 bases, J lost 0 bases, and 4 bases lay in between. This CDR3 contains 12 residues. DNA for the CDR3: TGTGCCAGTAGTACCTCCTCCTACGAGCAGTACTTC. Translated, it gives CASSTSSYEQYF.

The V gene is TRBV5-1, the J gene TRBJ2-3; D ambiguous. The CDR3 consists of 16 residues. Trimming cost V 4 bases and J 3 bases, with 18 bases left between them. In germline, CDR1 is SGHRS, CDR2 YFSETQ. The CDR3 region is CASSPASEDVTDTQYF. CDR3 in DNA: TGCGCCAGCAGCCCGGCCTCTGAGGATGTGACAGATACGCAGTATTTT.

The genes are TRBV7-2 and TRBJ1-1, with D unresolved. This CDR3 is built from 13 residues. Germline V CDR1 and CDR2: SGHTA, FQGNSA. The ends were cut back, 2 bases at V and 4 bases at J, with 8 bases in the middle. The CDR3 region is CASSLTRTTEAFF. DNA of the CDR3: TGTGCCAGCAGCTTAACACGGACCACTGAAGCTTTCTTT. Drawing the rest from reference TRBV7-2 and TRBJ1-1, the complete variable domain is GAGVSQSPSNKVTEKGKDVELRCDPISGHTALYWYRQSLGQGLEFLIYFQGNSAPDKSGLPSDRFSAERTGGSVSTLTIQRTQQEDSAVYLCASSLTRTTEAFFGQGTRLTVV.

The V call is TRBV11-3, the J call TRBJ2-2; 9 positions match TRBD1. Trimming took 4 bases from V and 4 from J; bases not matched to a gene: 4. Per germline, CDR1 SGHNT and CDR2 YENEEA. CDR3 length: 15 residues. Here the CDR3 reads CASSSRTGATGELFF. As DNA, the CDR3 is TGTGCCAGCAGCTCCCGGACAGGGGCCACCGGGGAGCTGTTTTTT.